This T cell receptor (beta chain) was profiled in a study of regulatory T cells in long-lasting Graves disease. CDR3 size: 15 residues. Germline CDR1 reads DFQATT; CDR2 reads SNEGSKA (reference sequence). The ends were cut back, 2 bases at V and 5 bases at J, with 13 bases in the middle. CDR3-region Arm-PCR and iRepertoire HTBI primers produced the TCR beta libraries. TCRdb re-derived calls from the multiplex PCR reads in MiXCR, one entry per CDR3 protein. The sample lists approximately 690,000 distinct CDR3 sequences; approximately 29% were seen once. Time point specified: persistent/refractory GD, antithyroid drugs over 5 years with positive TRAb. With RNA extracted from PBMCs as input, the TCR library was made. As collected, the peripheral blood samples measured roughly 8.6 milliliters each and went into EDTA tubes.

The origin of this receptor is a female donor with Graves disease. V and J are TRBV20-1 and TRBJ1-6; a weak D match, TRBD1 (5 bases). The sequencing used peripheral blood mononuclear cells (PBMCs), collected when the disease was refractory, from a patient treated with antithyroid drugs. The CDR3 DNA reads TGCAGTGCTAGACGCGGTTTGGGGGATAATTCACCCCTCCACTTT. It is translated as CSARRGLGDNSPLHF.